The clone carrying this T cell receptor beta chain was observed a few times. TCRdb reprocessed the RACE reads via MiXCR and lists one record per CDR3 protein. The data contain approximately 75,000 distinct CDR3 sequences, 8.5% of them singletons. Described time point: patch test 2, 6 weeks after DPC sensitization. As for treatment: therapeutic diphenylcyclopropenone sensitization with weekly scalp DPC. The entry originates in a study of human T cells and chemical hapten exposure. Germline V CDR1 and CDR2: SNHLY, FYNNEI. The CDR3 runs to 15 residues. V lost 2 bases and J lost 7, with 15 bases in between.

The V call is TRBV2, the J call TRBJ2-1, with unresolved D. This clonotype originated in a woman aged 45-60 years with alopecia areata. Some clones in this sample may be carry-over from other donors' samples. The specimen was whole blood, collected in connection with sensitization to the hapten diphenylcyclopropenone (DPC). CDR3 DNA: TGTGCCAGCAGTGAAATCGGCAGCGACGGGAATGAGCAGTTCTTC. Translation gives CASSEIGSDGNEQFF.